These 15 T cell receptor beta chains were all obtained from the same sample, sequenced in a study of blood T cells in healthy people across ages. Sample-barcoded 5' priming and a J-beta primer mix drove a second PCR of about 6 to 11 cycles. TCRdb redid the calling of the 5' RACE reads with MiXCR, one entry per CDR3 protein. The table records about 970,000 distinct CDR3 sequences, just over 50% of them present only once. The sample comprised blood. All receptors derive from a woman aged 55-70 years in good health.

The chain couples TRBV11-3 to TRBJ2-3; D gene unclear. Looked up from germline, CDR1 is SGHNT and CDR2 is YENEEA. V was trimmed by 0 bases and J by 8 bases, leaving 9 bases between them. The CDR3 covers 13 residues. The CDR3 coding sequence is TGTGCCAGCAGCTTAGATCATTACGGTACGCAGTATTTT. It codes for CASSLDHYGTQYF.

This clonotype was detected ten times or more. V and J are TRBV27 and TRBJ2-7, with D tentatively TRBD1 (6 bases). This CDR3 has 14 amino acids. Germline V gene data show CDR1 as MNHEY and CDR2 as SMNVEV (reference sequence). V lost 4 bases to trimming and J lost 4 bases, with 14 bases between them. The CDR3 nucleotides are TGTGCCAGCAGTTACAGGGTTAACCAGTACGAGCAGTACTTC. Its protein product is CASSYRVNQYEQYF.

This clonotype was counted between two and nine times. The CDR3, as DNA: TGCGCCAGCAGCTATGACGGGACAGACAATGAGCAGTTCTTC. Translation gives CASSYDGTDNEQFF. J is TRBJ2-1 and V is TRBV5-1; 7 nucleotides agree with TRBD1. Germline V gives CDR1 SGHRS, CDR2 YFSETQ. The CDR3 is 14 residues long. V lost 3 bases and J lost 5; bases outside the gene matches: 5.

This clonotype was detected a few times. V is TRBV7-9 and J is TRBJ1-1; D ambiguous. Germline V gene lookup returns CDR1 SEHNR and CDR2 FQNEAQ (reference sequence). The CDR3 runs to 17 residues. Trimming pared 2 bases from V and 1 base from J, leaving 17 bases between. This CDR3 is CASSLTGSRGANTEAFF. DNA of the CDR3: TGTGCCAGCAGCTTAACCGGTTCCCGGGGTGCGAACACTGAAGCTTTCTTT.

The gene calls are TRBV20-1 and TRBJ2-3, with 8 bases lining up with TRBD2. CDR1 and CDR2 (germline): DFQATT, SNEGSKA (reference sequence). Trimming took 5 bases from V and 5 from J; bases not matched to a gene: 6. CDR3 length: 13 residues. DNA for the CDR3: TGCAGTGCTCTGACTAGCGTGGGAGATACGCAGTATTTT. Translating gives CSALTSVGDTQYF.

The chain recombines TRBV11-1 with TRBJ2-5, with TRBD2 as a possible D gene (5 bases). This CDR3 has 14 residues. Germline values: CDR1 SGHAT, CDR2 FQDESV (reference sequence). The V gene lost 2 bases and the J gene lost 11 bases, with 18 bases spanning the gap. The CDR3 loop is CASSLRGPGNEQYF. In DNA, the CDR3 is TGTGCCAGCAGCTTACGAGGGCCCGGCAATGAGCAGTACTTC.

This clonotype has a count of ten or more. J is TRBJ2-7 and V is TRBV6-5; TRBD1 matches at 8 bases. V was pared by 0 bases and J by 3 bases, with 1 base of the junction left unmatched. The CDR3 is 14 amino acids. CDR1 MNHEY and CDR2 SVGAGI come from the germline V gene. The CDR3 DNA reads TGTGCCAGCAGTTACTCCGGACAGGGCTACGAGCAGTACTTC. Translation gives CASSYSGQGYEQYF.

The V and J genes are TRBV6-2 or TRBV6-3 and TRBJ2-7; 9 bases agree with TRBD2. CDR1 and CDR2 (germline): MNHEY, SVGEGT. V gave up 4 bases and J gave up 3 bases; unmatched junction bases: 10. The CDR3 has 16 amino acids. CDR3 loop: CASSLAGGRIGYEQYF. The CDR3 DNA reads as TGTGCCAGCAGTTTGGCGGGAGGGAGAATCGGCTACGAGCAGTACTTC.

The chain recombines TRBV20-1 with TRBJ2-5, with D tentatively TRBD1 or TRBD2 (6 bases each). CDR3 length: 13 amino acids. Trimming removed 5 bases from V and 5 bases from J, with 15 bases in between. CDR1 and CDR2 from the germline V gene are DFQATT and SNEGSKA (reference sequence). The CDR3 region has the DNA TGCAGTGCTCTTCTTTCGGGGGCTGAGACCCAGTACTTC. This sequence encodes CSALLSGAETQYF.

This chain joins TRBV6-1 and TRBJ1-1, with D tentatively TRBD1 (5 bases). This CDR3 region has 14 residues. V was cut by 6 bases and J by 0 bases, with 11 bases left in between. CDR1 is MNHNS and CDR2 is SASEGT in the germline V gene. CDR3 in DNA: TGTGCCAGCAGCTCCGTAGGGGTGAACACTGAAGCTTTCTTT. Encoded protein: CASSSVGVNTEAFF.

The chain links TRBV28 to TRBJ2-1; D is uncertain. V shed 3 bases and J shed 2 bases, with 8 bases lying between them. CDR3 length equals 14 residues. Germline values: CDR1 MDHEN, CDR2 SYDVKM. CDR3 protein: CASSFVPTYNEQFF. DNA of the CDR3: TGTGCCAGCAGTTTCGTACCGACCTACAATGAGCAGTTCTTC.

This clonotype was seen only a few times. The chain links TRBV5-1 to TRBJ2-5, with D tentatively TRBD2 (6 bases). The germline CDR1 and CDR2 sequences are SGHRS and YFSETQ. Trimming stripped 3 bases from V and 3 bases from J, with 12 bases between. The length of the CDR3 is 14 residues. The CDR3, as DNA: TGCGCCAGCAGCTCCGGGCCGGGGGAAGAGACCCAGTACTTC. Protein sequence: CASSSGPGEETQYF.

J is TRBJ2-1 and V is TRBV3-1; no clear D. The CDR3 extends over 13 amino acids. Between the trimmed V and J ends, which lost 0 bases and 15 bases, there was a span of 15 bases. Germline lookup yields CDR1 LGHDT and CDR2 YNNKEL (reference sequence). CDR3 bases: TGTGCCAGCAGCCAAGATTTGGTCACTTTAGCGTTCTTC. This translates into CASSQDLVTLAFF.

The V gene is TRBV25-1, the J gene TRBJ2-5; TRBD2 matches 7 bases. The CDR3 runs to 12 residues. Germline V gene data show CDR1 as MGHDK and CDR2 as SYGVNS. J was trimmed by 11 bases and V by 1 base; bases with no gene match: 4. The CDR3: CASSEFGGEQYF. CDR3 nucleotide sequence: TGTGCCAGCAGTGAATTTGGGGGGGAGCAGTACTTC.

The chain recombines TRBV20-1 with TRBJ1-1; D not certain. V lost 3 bases and J lost 6, with 14 bases in between. The CDR3 covers 13 residues. CDR1 DFQATT and CDR2 SNEGSKA come from the germline V gene (reference sequence). The CDR3 DNA reads TGCAGTGCTAGGAGAGGAGGGAAGGCTGAAGCTTTCTTT. Translation gives CSARRGGKAEAFF.